This passage covers 19 T cell receptor beta chains from one sample sequenced in a study of blood T cell repertoires in COVID-19. Some clones are missing from TCRdb's copy, which holds only in-frame ones; the method was immunoSEQ multiplex PCR. The top ten hold nearly 0.55% of the sample, which has about 200,000 clones, around 90% seen once. The specimen was peripheral blood. All receptors come from a man in his fifties or sixties with acute or convalescent COVID-19.

V gene TRBV5-4 combines with J gene TRBJ2-5, with TRBD2 identical over 10 bases. The CDR3 totals 16 residues. V gave up 1 base and J gave up 5 bases; unmatched junction bases: 8. From germline, CDR1 is SGHNT and CDR2 YYREEE (reference sequence). CDR3 amino acids: CASSLNQAGGPETQYF. The CDR3, as DNA: TGTGCCAGCAGCTTGAATCAAGCGGGAGGGCCTGAGACCCAGTACTTC. Filled out from reference TRBV5-4 and TRBJ2-5, the complete variable domain reads ETGVTQSPTHLIKTRGQQVTLRCSSQSGHNTVSWYQQALGQGPQFIFQYYREEENGRGNFPPRFSGLQFPNYSSELNVNALELDDSALYLCASSLNQAGGPETQYFGPGTRLLVL.

The genes are TRBV5-1 and TRBJ1-1; TRBD1 agrees at 8 bases. V trimming: 3 bases; J trimming: 1 base; junction bases outside the gene matches: 5. The CDR3 runs to 15 residues. CDR1 is SGHRS, CDR2 YFSETQ, per germline. Here the CDR3 DNA reads TGCGCCAGCAGCTGGAGGACAGGGCCGAACACTGAAGCTTTCTTT. It encodes CASSWRTGPNTEAFF.

DNA of the CDR3: TGTGCCAGCAGTTTTGGACTAGCGGTCTACAATGAGCAGTTCTTC. Protein: CASSFGLAVYNEQFF. The chain is built from TRBV27 and TRBJ2-1, with 10 bases lining up with TRBD2. Germline V gives CDR1 MNHEY, CDR2 SMNVEV (reference sequence). V trimming: 3 bases; J trimming: 3 bases; junction bases outside the gene matches: 2. This CDR3 spans 15 amino acids.

The chain is built from TRBV21-1 and TRBJ2-5; TRBD2 is taken as the D call from the table, unchecked against the DNA. TRBV21-1 counts as a pseudogene. The CDR3 spans 17 residues. CDR3 sequence (DNA): TGTGCCAGCAGCAAAGGGGATAGCGGGGGGCCCATTGGGACCCAGTACTTC. Residues: CASSKGDSGGPIGTQYF.

The chain has TRBV4-2 and TRBJ2-3, with 12 bases lining up with TRBD2. The ends lost 1 base at V and 5 bases at J; junction bases unmatched: 7. Germline lookup yields CDR1 LGHNA and CDR2 YNFKEQ. The CDR3 is 17 residues long. In DNA, the CDR3 is TGTGCCAGCAGCCAAGGTCAACTAGCGGGAGGTTTAGATACGCAGTATTTT. The encoded protein is CASSQGQLAGGLDTQYF.

The chain links TRBV6-5 to TRBJ1-4; 8 positions agree with TRBD1. The V gene end was trimmed by 8 bases and the J gene end by 7 bases; junction bases not matched to a gene: 9. CDR3 length: 14 residues. In germline, CDR1 is MNHEY, CDR2 SVGAGI. In DNA, the CDR3 is TGTGCCAGCGGCTGGCAGGGGGCAGGTGAAAAACTGTTTTTT. Its protein product is CASGWQGAGEKLFF.

V usage is TRBV5-1 and J usage is TRBJ2-2; D is unresolved. This CDR3 has 16 residues. V lost 1 base and J 5 bases, leaving 15 bases between the germline ends. Germline V lookup: CDR1 SGHRS, CDR2 YFSETQ. The CDR3 nucleotides are TGCGCCAGCAGCTTGCCTGAGGAGTCAACGACCGGGGAGCTGTTTTTT. This codes for CASSLPEESTTGELFF.

The J gene is TRBJ2-6, the V gene TRBV19, with 8 positions matching TRBD1. Looked up from germline, CDR1 is LNHDA and CDR2 is SQIVND (reference sequence). The CDR3 sequence is 18 residues long. V gave up 5 bases and J gave up 0 bases; unmatched junction bases: 9. Here the CDR3 DNA reads TGTGCCAGTAGTCGATTCCGGGACAGGAACTCTGGGGCCAACGTCCTGACTTTC. This encodes CASSRFRDRNSGANVLTF.

This rearrangement joins TRBV5-4 to TRBJ1-2; 8 bases line up with TRBD1. V lost 4 bases and J lost 4; bases outside the gene matches: 6. CDR3 length equals 14 residues. CDR1 and CDR2 (germline): SGHNT, YYREEE (reference sequence). CDR3 in DNA: TGTGCCAGCAGCCTGGGGGACAGGCCCTATGGCTACACCTTC. This gives the protein CASSLGDRPYGYTF.

The rearrangement joins TRBV4-1 to TRBJ1-1; D is perhaps TRBD1 (6 bases). Trimming stripped 8 bases from V and 5 bases from J, with 15 bases between. Per the germline V gene, CDR1 is MGHRA and CDR2 is YSYEKL. The CDR3 consists of 13 residues. The CDR3 loop is CASGRGRWTEAFF. DNA for the CDR3: TGCGCCAGCGGCCGGGGGCGGTGGACTGAAGCTTTCTTT.

This clone appeared a single time. J is TRBJ2-5 and V is TRBV3-1 (or the pseudogene TRBV3-2); D unresolved. This CDR3 has 12 amino acids. CDR1 is LGHDT and CDR2 is YNNKEL in the germline V gene (reference sequence). Trimming stripped 3 bases from V and 5 bases from J, with 7 bases between. In DNA form, the CDR3 reads TGTGCCAGCAGCCAGACGCGGGAGACCCAGTACTTC. Protein: CASSQTRETQYF.

V and J are TRBV28 and TRBJ2-7; TRBD1 matches 7 bases. Per germline, CDR1 MDHEN and CDR2 SYDVKM. V dropped 3 bases and J dropped 3; count of bases not matched to a gene: 2. The CDR3 sequence is 13 residues long. This CDR3 reads CASSLDRNYEQYF. CDR3 DNA sequence: TGTGCCAGCAGTTTGGACAGGAACTACGAGCAGTACTTC.

This clone was found once. The genes are TRBV6-6 and TRBJ2-5, with unresolved D. From germline, CDR1 is MNHNY and CDR2 SVGAGI (reference sequence). V was pared by 2 bases and J by 3 bases, with 4 bases between. The CDR3 runs 12 residues. The CDR3 DNA is TGTGCCAGCAGTTACCCCGAAGAGACCCAGTACTTC. This sequence encodes CASSYPEETQYF.

The chain recombines TRBV6-1 with TRBJ2-5; the D gene is possibly TRBD1 (5 bases). The CDR3 is 15 amino acids. The germline gives CDR1 MNHNS, CDR2 SASEGT. Trimming took off 2 bases at V and 4 bases at J, with 14 bases between the two ends. The CDR3 loop is CASSEQGLGIETQYF. In nucleotides, the CDR3 is TGTGCCAGCAGTGAACAGGGCTTGGGGATAGAGACCCAGTACTTC.

V gene TRBV9 combines with J gene TRBJ2-1, with TRBD2 matching over 11 bases. CDR1 SGDLS and CDR2 YYNGEE come from the germline V gene. V lost 0 bases and J lost 7; bases outside the gene matches: 9. The CDR3 has 17 amino acids. CDR3 in amino acids: CASSVALAGGGHNEQFF. The CDR3 DNA follows: TGTGCCAGCAGCGTAGCCCTAGCGGGAGGTGGGCATAATGAGCAGTTCTTC.

The J gene is TRBJ2-1, the V gene TRBV7-6, with 10 bases fitting TRBD2. V trimming: 2 bases; J trimming: 9 bases; junction bases outside the gene matches: 7. From germline, CDR1 is SGHVS and CDR2 FNYEAQ. CDR3 size: 15 residues. The CDR3 region has the DNA TGTGCCAGCAGCTTATTGCTAGCGGGGGACAGTGAGCAGTTCTTC. This sequence encodes CASSLLLAGDSEQFF.

This rearrangement joins TRBV30 to TRBJ2-3; weak D call: TRBD2 (6 bases). V dropped 1 base and J dropped 1 base, with 9 bases sitting between them. The V gene's germline CDR1 is GTSNPN and CDR2 SVGIG (reference sequence). There are 14 residues in the CDR3. CDR3 in DNA: TGTGCCTGGAGTGCGGGGGTCGGCACAGATACGCAGTATTTT. Its translation: CAWSAGVGTDTQYF.

V is TRBV5-4 and J is TRBJ1-2; D not resolved. Between the trimmed V and J ends, which lost 7 bases and 1 base, there was a span of 5 bases. The CDR3 runs to 11 residues. Germline-derived CDR1 and CDR2 are SGHNT and YYREEE (reference sequence). CDR3 sequence: CASRLNYGYTF. In DNA form, the CDR3 reads TGTGCCAGCCGACTTAACTATGGCTACACCTTC.

This chain connects TRBV6-5 to TRBJ2-1; TRBD1 agrees at 8 bases. J was trimmed by 6 bases and V by 6 bases; bases with no gene match: 4. Germline CDR1 reads MNHEY; CDR2 reads SVGAGI. This CDR3 region has 13 residues. CDR3 residues: CASRRTGPNEQFF. As DNA, the CDR3 is TGTGCCAGCAGAAGGACAGGGCCCAATGAGCAGTTCTTC.